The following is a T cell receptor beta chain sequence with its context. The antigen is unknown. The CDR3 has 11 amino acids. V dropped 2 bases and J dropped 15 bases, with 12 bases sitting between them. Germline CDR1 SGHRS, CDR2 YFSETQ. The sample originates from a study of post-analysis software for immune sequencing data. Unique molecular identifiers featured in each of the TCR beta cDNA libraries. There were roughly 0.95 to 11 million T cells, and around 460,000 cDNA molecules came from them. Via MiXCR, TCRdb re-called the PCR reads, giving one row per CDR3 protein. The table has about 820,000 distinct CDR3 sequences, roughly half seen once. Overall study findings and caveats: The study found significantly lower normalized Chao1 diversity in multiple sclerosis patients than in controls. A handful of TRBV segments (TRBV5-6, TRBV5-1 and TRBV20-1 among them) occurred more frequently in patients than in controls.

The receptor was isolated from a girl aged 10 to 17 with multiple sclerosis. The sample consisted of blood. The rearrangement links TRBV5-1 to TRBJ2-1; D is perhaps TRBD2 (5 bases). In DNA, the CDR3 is TGCGCCAGCAGCTTTACGTCTAGCCCGTTCTTC. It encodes CASSFTSSPFF. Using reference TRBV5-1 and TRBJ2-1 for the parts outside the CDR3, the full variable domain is KAGVTQTPRYLIKTRGQQVTLSCSPISGHRSVSWYQQTPGQGLQFLFEYFSETQRNKGNFPGRFSGRQFSNSRSEMNVSTLELGDSALYLCASSFTSSPFFGPGTRLTVL.